Listed below are T cell receptor beta chains from one sample, sequenced in a study of shared clonotypes between healthy human individuals. The table came from immunoSEQ multiplex PCR; TCRdb's copy has only in-frame clones and leaves some out. The sample has about 380,000 clones, 96% seen once; the top ten hold 0.25% to 0.35%. Input material: memory CD8+ T cells sorted from blood. These receptors all stem from a man in his thirties or forties in good health. Each CDR3 is given with its conserved first and last residue. The D gene is left open where the match is weak. Clone sizes are given selectively: once, few, many, or a class where the clone is expanded.

v_gene	len	abundance	j_gene	d_gene	CDR3aa	CDR3nt
TRBV5-1	16	.	TRBJ2-6	.	CASSLDGDTGANVLTF	TGCGCCAGCAGCTTGGACGGGGATACTGGGGCCAACGTCCTGACTTTC
TRBV7-8	14	once	TRBJ2-7	.	CASSLTPLTYEQYF	TGTGCCAGCAGCTTAACACCCTTGACCTACGAGCAGTACTTC
TRBV5-6	14	.	TRBJ2-7	.	CASSLSLLADEQYF	TGTGCCAGCAGCTTGTCTCTCCTTGCGGACGAGCAGTACTTC
TRBV5-6	15	.	TRBJ2-7	.	CASSLDRSPSYEQYF	TGTGCCAGCAGCTTGGACAGGTCCCCCTCCTACGAGCAGTACTTC
TRBV20-1	11	.	TRBJ1-2	.	CSARAVYGYTF	TGCAGTGCTAGAGCGGTCTATGGCTACACCTTC
TRBV6-1	13	.	TRBJ1-1	.	CASSEGGDTEAFF	TGTGCCAGCAGTGAAGGGGGGGACACTGAAGCTTTCTTT
TRBV5-1	16	.	TRBJ2-5	.	CASGWTAGASQETQYF	TGCGCCAGCGGCTGGACCGCGGGGGCGTCCCAAGAGACCCAGTACTTC
TRBV27	14	once	TRBJ2-7	TRBD2	CASSYRSGRDEQYF	TGTGCCAGCAGCTATCGCAGCGGGAGGGACGAGCAGTACTTC
TRBV7-2	13	.	TRBJ2-3	.	CASSPRQSDTQYF	TGTGCCAGCAGCCCCCGACAGTCAGATACGCAGTATTTT
TRBV7-1	15	.	TRBJ2-3	TRBD2	CASSPRTSGADTQYF	TGTGCCAGCAGCCCGCGGACTAGCGGGGCAGATACGCAGTATTTT
TRBV27	14	.	TRBJ2-7	TRBD2	CASSRTRRSYEQYF	TGTGCCAGCAGCCGGACTAGGCGGTCCTACGAGCAGTACTTC
TRBV29-1	14	.	TRBJ2-1	.	CSVEIGGSYNEQFF	TGCAGCGTTGAAATAGGGGGGTCCTACAATGAGCAGTTCTTC
TRBV29-1	15	.	TRBJ2-5	TRBD2	CSVGLAGRSTETQYF	TGCAGCGTTGGTCTAGCGGGAAGGTCCACCGAGACCCAGTACTTC
TRBV19	15	.	TRBJ1-3	.	CASSMSDLSGNTIYF	TGTGCCAGCTCTATGTCGGACCTGTCCGGAAACACCATATATTTT
TRBV9	15	.	TRBJ2-1	TRBD2	CASSTRTSEYNEQFF	TGTGCCAGCAGCACCCGGACTAGCGAATACAATGAGCAGTTCTTC
TRBV5-4	15	.	TRBJ2-7	.	CASSLRTGSSYEQYF	TGTGCCAGCAGCTTACGGACCGGGAGCTCCTACGAGCAGTACTTC
TRBV13	14	.	TRBJ2-2	.	CASSPWTNTGELFF	TGTGCCAGCAGCCCCTGGACTAACACCGGGGAGCTGTTTTTT
TRBV27	13	.	TRBJ2-3	.	CASSFSPADTQYF	TGTGCCAGCAGTTTTTCACCCGCAGATACGCAGTATTTT
TRBV28	13	.	TRBJ1-2	TRBD1	CASSQQGGHGYTF	TGTGCCAGCAGTCAACAGGGGGGGCATGGCTACACCTTC
TRBV6-1	14	.	TRBJ2-2	.	CASRKQGGTGELFF	TGTGCCAGCAGAAAGCAGGGGGGGACCGGGGAGCTGTTTTTT
TRBV5-1	15	.	TRBJ2-7	TRBD2	CASRPGLAGVHEQYF	TGCGCCAGCAGACCGGGACTAGCGGGAGTGCACGAGCAGTACTTC
TRBV4-1	20	.	TRBJ1-5	.	CASSQDRRWWGGRGDQPQHF	TGCGCCAGCAGCCAAGATCGTCGGTGGTGGGGGGGGCGCGGAGATCAGCCCCAGCATTTT
TRBV5-1	13	.	TRBJ2-2	.	CASRRQNTGELFF	TGCGCCAGCAGAAGGCAGAACACCGGGGAGCTGTTTTTT
TRBV6-1	11	.	TRBJ1-1	.	CASRANTEAFF	TGTGCCAGCAGGGCCAACACTGAAGCTTTCTTT
TRBV5-1	14	.	TRBJ2-2	.	CASKVIRNTGELFF	TGCGCCAGCAAGGTTATCCGGAACACCGGGGAGCTGTTTTTT
TRBV11-1	14	.	TRBJ2-4	TRBD1	CASSPGQGIGIQYF	TGTGCCAGCAGCCCCGGACAGGGTATCGGCATTCAGTACTTC
TRBV11-2	11	.	TRBJ2-1	.	CASSFSDEQFF	TGTGCCAGCAGCTTTAGTGATGAGCAGTTCTTC